This T cell receptor (beta chain) originates from a study of cytomegalovirus exposure and HLA in healthy donors. PCR primers comprised 60 Vbeta and 13 Jbeta primers. Sequenced by immunoSEQ multiplex PCR; TCRdb stores in-frame clones only, minus some. This sample carries 80,000 to 100,000 clones, around 72% of them seen once, and the ten largest clones take 11%. V trimming: 4 bases; J trimming: 7 bases; junction bases outside the gene matches: 8. The CDR3 loop spans 15 amino acids. In germline, CDR1 is SGHRS, CDR2 YFSETQ. The study's findings and limits: The study recorded around 160 TCR beta chains that were cytomegalovirus-associated.

This clone has a single count. Antigen specificity is unknown. The chain is built from TRBV5-1 and TRBJ1-6; 7 nucleotides align to TRBD1. This receptor was identified in a man younger than 30 in good health and CMV-seropositive. Material for sequencing was PBMCs. The CDR3 sequence: CASSVSGQMNSPLHF. CDR3 DNA: TGCGCCAGCAGCGTATCGGGACAGATGAATTCACCCCTCCACTTT.